This T cell receptor (beta chain) was found in a study of blood T cell repertoires in COVID-19. Background on the study: COVID-19 samples collected from the United States, Italy and Spain covered acute and convalescent phases. Sample material is recorded as cDNA or gDNA derived from T cells, B-cell-depleted T cells, or PBMCs.

Germline V lookup: CDR1 ENHRY, CDR2 SYGVKD. V was cut by 3 bases and J by 4 bases, with 15 bases left in between. The CDR3 is 15 residues long. Original methodology: Reference gene primer amplification yielded estimated nucleated cell counts. The data were produced by immunoSEQ multiplex PCR, yet TCRdb's version contains in-frame clones alone and is incomplete. The V and J calls and clone size were taken over from that table, and D and trimming were inferred from the DNA. Of roughly 230,000 clones detected, more than 70% appear once; the ten largest clones hold around 3.5%. The rearrangement uses TRBV10-3 and TRBJ1-1, with a possible D match to TRBD1 (5 bases). This TCR derives from a woman of 80 years or more with acute or convalescent COVID-19. The sample consisted of peripheral blood. CDR3 DNA: TGTGCCATCAGTGATTTTGGGGGGTCGAGCACTGAAGCTTTCTTT. Protein: CAISDFGGSSTEAFF.